This T cell receptor (beta chain) was recorded in a study of T cell clonality in common variable immunodeficiency. Concerning this clone: The sequenced fragment ends 3 residues before the CDR3 boundary, so the rest is inferred from the germline J gene.

The assay was immunoSEQ multiplex PCR, and TCRdb's table has in-frame clones only and misses some. The sample has 42,000 or so clones, none seen only once. CDR1 and CDR2 (germline): SNHLY, FYNNEI. The CDR3 is 12 residues long. The J segment lost 5 bases and the V segment lost 6 bases, leaving 1 base of the junction unmatched. The chain links TRBV2 to TRBJ2-5; 9 nucleotides line up with TRBD1. The receptor comes from a person between 18 and 69 years old in good health. The sample was peripheral blood mononuclear cells. The part of the CDR3 DNA that was read is TGTGCCAGCAGGGGGACAGGGGAGACC. Protein sequence: CASRGTGET. The full CDR3 protein is CASRGTGETQYF. The full variable domain, rest sourced from reference TRBV2 and TRBJ2-5, is EPEVTQTPSHQVTQMGQEVILRCVPISNHLYFYWYRQILGQKVEFLVSFYNNEISEKSEIFDDQFSVERPDGSNFTLKIRSTKLEDSAMYFCASRGTGETQYFGPGTRLLVL.